Listed below are T cell receptor beta chains from one sample, sequenced in a study of blood T cell repertoires in COVID-19. TCRdb's table, derived via immunoSEQ multiplex PCR, lists solely in-frame clones and lacks some. The sample yields approximately 160,000 clones, around 90% seen once. The sequenced sample was peripheral blood. These receptors were collected from a man aged 60 to 69 with COVID-19, enrolled during active disease. Each CDR3 is given with its conserved first and last residue. The D gene is left open where the match is weak. Rows may omit the clone size; those that give it use once, few, many or a size class.

>TRBJ1-5|few|TRBV19|-
CASSHREINQPQHF
TGTGCCAGTAGTCACAGGGAGATCAATCAGCCCCAGCATTTT
>TRBJ2-3|once|TRBV7-3|TRBD2
CASSRGLSDTQYF
TGTGCCAGCAGCCGGGGACTATCTGATACGCAGTATTTT
>TRBJ2-1|-|TRBV27|TRBD2
CASSTRLAGRYNEQFF
TGTGCCAGCAGTACCCGACTAGCGGGAAGGTACAATGAGCAGTTCTTC
>TRBJ2-7|-|TRBV6-2/TRBV6-3|TRBD1
CASSYSSGQVWGPYEQYF
TGTGCCAGCAGTTACTCGAGCGGACAGGTCTGGGGACCCTACGAGCAGTACTTC
>TRBJ2-2|-|TRBV7-6|TRBD1
CASSLLGTGGELFF
TGTGCCAGCAGCTTACTTGGGACAGGCGGGGAGCTGTTTTTT
>TRBJ1-1|-|TRBV3-1/TRBV3-2|-
CASSQTGNLNTEAFF
TGTGCCAGCAGCCAAACCGGGAATTTGAACACTGAAGCTTTCTTT
>TRBJ1-5|-|TRBV12-3/TRBV12-4|-
CASKQGNQPQHF
TGTGCCAGCAAGCAGGGAAATCAGCCCCAGCATTTT
>TRBJ2-7|-|TRBV3-1/TRBV3-2|TRBD1
CASSTGQGPYEQYF
TGTGCCAGCAGCACCGGACAGGGCCCCTACGAGCAGTACTTC
>TRBJ1-2|-|TRBV6-5|-
CASSYVANSYGYTF
TGTGCCAGCAGTTACGTCGCGAATTCCTATGGCTACACCTTC
>TRBJ1-2|-|TRBV5-1|-
CASSPLAGLEGDGYTF
TGCGCCAGCAGCCCCCTGGCGGGTTTAGAGGGCGATGGCTACACCTTC
>TRBJ2-1|few|TRBV28|TRBD1
CASSPIETGVEDDEQFF
TGTGCCAGCAGCCCCATTGAGACAGGGGTTGAAGACGATGAGCAGTTCTTC
>TRBJ2-3|-|TRBV10-3|TRBD2
CAISQKIAGADTQYF
TGTGCCATCAGTCAAAAAATAGCGGGAGCAGATACGCAGTATTTT
>TRBJ1-6|-|TRBV5-4|-
CASSPDTYSPLHF
TGTGCCAGCAGCCCCGACACGTATTCACCCCTCCACTTT
>TRBJ1-1|few|TRBV4-1|TRBD1
CASSLRDRGTPEAFF
TGCGCCAGCAGCTTAAGGGACAGGGGAACGCCTGAAGCTTTCTTT
>TRBJ1-1|-|TRBV3-1/TRBV3-2|-
CASSQGRGTEAFF
TGTGCCAGCAGCCAAGGAAGGGGAACTGAAGCTTTCTTT
>TRBJ2-2|-|TRBV24-1|-
CATSDPQGVRTGELFF
TGTGCCACCAGTGATCCCCAAGGAGTTCGCACCGGGGAGCTGTTTTTT
>TRBJ2-7|-|TRBV14|-
CASSTSIRDNVGRRDYEQYF
TGTGCCAGCAGCACTTCAATCCGGGACAACGTCGGTCGAAGGGACTACGAGCAGTACTTC
>TRBJ1-1|-|TRBV7-9|TRBD1
CASSLYRGLRNTEAFF
TGTGCCAGCAGCTTATACAGGGGGCTAAGGAACACTGAAGCTTTCTTT
>TRBJ1-6|-|TRBV6-5|TRBD1
CASRRQRDRNSPLHF
TGTGCCAGCAGGCGCCAAAGGGACAGAAATTCACCCCTCCACTTT
>TRBJ1-6|once|TRBV5-5|-
CASSLPPSGSPLHF
TGTGCCAGCAGCTTGCCCCCTTCGGGTTCACCCCTCCACTTT
>TRBJ1-2|-|TRBV19|TRBD1
CASSIHWQGGADYGYTF
TGTGCCAGTAGTATTCATTGGCAAGGGGGCGCTGACTATGGCTACACCTTC
>TRBJ1-4|-|TRBV6-2/TRBV6-3|TRBD1
CASSLVGTGTNEKLFF
TGTGCCAGCAGTCTGGTTGGGACAGGGACTAATGAAAAACTGTTTTTT
>TRBJ1-1|few|TRBV5-8|TRBD1
CASRFRQGEAFF
TGTGCCAGCCGATTTAGACAGGGGGAAGCTTTCTTT
>TRBJ1-1|-|TRBV13|TRBD1
CASRRDSDTEAFF
TGTGCCAGCCGCAGGGACAGCGATACTGAAGCTTTCTTT
>TRBJ1-4|-|TRBV5-1|TRBD1
CASSPGQAGEKLFF
TGCGCCAGCAGCCCAGGACAGGCGGGCGAAAAACTGTTTTTT
>TRBJ1-4|-|TRBV18|-
CASSPRAGGSEKLFF
TGTGCCAGCTCACCACGTGCGGGGGGGTCAGAAAAACTGTTTTTT